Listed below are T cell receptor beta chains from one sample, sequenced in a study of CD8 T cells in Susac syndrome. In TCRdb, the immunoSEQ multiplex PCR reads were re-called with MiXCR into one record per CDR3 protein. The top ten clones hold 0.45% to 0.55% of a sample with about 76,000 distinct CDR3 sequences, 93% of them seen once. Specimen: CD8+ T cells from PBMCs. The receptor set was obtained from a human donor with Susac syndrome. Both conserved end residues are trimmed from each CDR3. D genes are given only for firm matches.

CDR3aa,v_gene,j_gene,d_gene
AWSSAKKLF,TRBV30,TRBJ1-4,NA
ASGNTDTQY,TRBV27,TRBJ2-3,NA
ASSLDGDEQF,TRBV28,TRBJ2-1,NA
ASSEGDGDTQY,TRBV5-6,TRBJ2-3,NA
ASSQGPPDRAGYGYT,TRBV4-1,TRBJ1-2,TRBD1
ASRRTGGVDGYT,TRBV5-5,TRBJ1-2,NA
ASRGSPRKTYGYT,TRBV12-2,TRBJ1-2,NA
ATRKDRSSNYGYT,TRBV15,TRBJ1-2,NA
ASSLMSSYLEAF,TRBV7-9,TRBJ1-1,NA
AWSPPEGPNEKLF,TRBV30,TRBJ1-4,NA
ASSFRKYSNQPQH,TRBV27,TRBJ1-5,NA
ASVTSSYNEQF,TRBV11-2,TRBJ2-1,NA
ASSLGEGNYGYT,TRBV5-4,TRBJ1-2,NA
ASSYRVAYEQY,TRBV6-5,TRBJ2-7,NA
ASRLDRLNTEAF,TRBV6-5,TRBJ1-1,TRBD1
ASSLQGTANEKLF,TRBV2,TRBJ1-4,TRBD1
AVGTTGYEQY,TRBV19,TRBJ2-7,NA